This TCR beta chain came from a study of shared clonotypes between healthy human individuals. Findings of the study overall: For naive CD4 cells, roughly 5.5% of clonotypes were shared across a handful of donors. Blood was the sole source, and tissue repertoires probably differ.

Germline CDR1 reads MDHEN; CDR2 reads SYDVKM. Trimming cost V 5 bases and J 5 bases, with 10 bases left between them. This CDR3 is 13 amino acids long. A word on this clone: Its antigen is still unknown.

CD45RA-negative memory and CD45RA+ naive subsets were split from the CD4+ cells. The table came from immunoSEQ multiplex PCR; TCRdb's copy has only in-frame clones and leaves some out. The top ten hold roughly 0.82% of the sample, which has around 1.1 million clones, approximately 80% seen once. This clonotype was obtained from a man in his late teens or twenties in good health. Some clones in this sample may be carry-over from other donors' samples. Sequencing used memory CD4+ T cells from PBMCs. Subset indicated: CD45RA-negative fraction. This chain joins TRBV28 and TRBJ1-5; D not certain. The CDR3 DNA reads as TGTGCCAGCAGTCCCACCGGGTATCAGCCCCAGCATTTT. As protein: CASSPTGYQPQHF.